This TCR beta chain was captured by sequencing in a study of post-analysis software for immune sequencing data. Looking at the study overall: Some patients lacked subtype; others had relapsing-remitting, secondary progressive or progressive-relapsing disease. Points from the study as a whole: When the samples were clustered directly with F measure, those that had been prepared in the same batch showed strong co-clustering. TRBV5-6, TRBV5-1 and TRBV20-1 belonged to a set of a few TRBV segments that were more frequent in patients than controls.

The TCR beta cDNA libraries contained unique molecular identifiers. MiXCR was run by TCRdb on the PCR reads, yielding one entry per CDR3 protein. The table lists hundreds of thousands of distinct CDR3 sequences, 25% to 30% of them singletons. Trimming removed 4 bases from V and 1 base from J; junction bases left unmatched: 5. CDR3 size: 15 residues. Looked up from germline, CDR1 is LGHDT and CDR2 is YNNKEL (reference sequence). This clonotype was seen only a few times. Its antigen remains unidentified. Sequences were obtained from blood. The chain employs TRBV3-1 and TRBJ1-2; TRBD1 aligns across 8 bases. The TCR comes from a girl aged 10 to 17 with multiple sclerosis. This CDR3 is CASSPRDRRNYGYTF. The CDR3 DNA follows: TGTGCCAGCAGCCCTAGGGACAGGCGTAACTATGGCTACACCTTC.